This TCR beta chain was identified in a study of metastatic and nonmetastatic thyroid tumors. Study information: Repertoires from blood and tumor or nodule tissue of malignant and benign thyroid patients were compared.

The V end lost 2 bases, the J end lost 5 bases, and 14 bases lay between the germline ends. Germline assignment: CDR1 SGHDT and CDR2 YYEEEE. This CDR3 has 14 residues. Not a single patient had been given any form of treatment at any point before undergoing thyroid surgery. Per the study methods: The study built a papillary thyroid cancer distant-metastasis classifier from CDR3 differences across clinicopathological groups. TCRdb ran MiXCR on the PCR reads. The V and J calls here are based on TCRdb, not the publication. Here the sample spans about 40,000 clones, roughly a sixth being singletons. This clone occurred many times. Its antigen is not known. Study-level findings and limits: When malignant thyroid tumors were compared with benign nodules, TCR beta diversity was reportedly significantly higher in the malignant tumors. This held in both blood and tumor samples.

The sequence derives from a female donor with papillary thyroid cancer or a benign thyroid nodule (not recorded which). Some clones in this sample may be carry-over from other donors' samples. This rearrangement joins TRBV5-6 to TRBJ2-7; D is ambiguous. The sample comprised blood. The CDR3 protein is CASSLIVSGDEQYF. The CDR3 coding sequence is TGTGCCAGCAGCTTAATAGTCTCCGGAGACGAGCAGTACTTC.